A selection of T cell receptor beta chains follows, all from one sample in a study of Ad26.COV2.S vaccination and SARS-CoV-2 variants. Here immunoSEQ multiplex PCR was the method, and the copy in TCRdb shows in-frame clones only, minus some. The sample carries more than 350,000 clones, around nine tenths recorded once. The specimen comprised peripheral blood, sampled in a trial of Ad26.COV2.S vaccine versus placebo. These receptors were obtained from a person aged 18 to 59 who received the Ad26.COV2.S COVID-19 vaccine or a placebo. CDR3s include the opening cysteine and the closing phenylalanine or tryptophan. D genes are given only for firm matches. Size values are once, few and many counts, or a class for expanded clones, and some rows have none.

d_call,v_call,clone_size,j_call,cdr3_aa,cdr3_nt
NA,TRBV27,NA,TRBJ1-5,CASSLQRSNQPQHF,TGTGCCAGCAGTTTACAGCGTAGCAATCAGCCCCAGCATTTT
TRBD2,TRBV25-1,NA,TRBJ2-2,CASSDGLAGGWTGSLFF,TGTGCCAGCAGTGATGGGCTAGCGGGAGGGTGGACCGGATCACTGTTTTTT
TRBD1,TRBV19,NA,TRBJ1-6,CASSARDRGNSPLHF,TGTGCCAGTAGTGCCCGGGACAGGGGTAATTCACCCCTCCACTTT
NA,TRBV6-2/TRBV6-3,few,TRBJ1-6,CASSYRDTYSPLHF,TGTGCCAGCAGTTACCGGGACACCTATTCACCCCTCCACTTT
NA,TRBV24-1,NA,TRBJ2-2,CATSDRDSATGELFF,TGTGCCACCAGTGACCGGGACTCCGCTACCGGGGAGCTGTTTTTT
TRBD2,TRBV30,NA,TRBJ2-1,CALIAGGRSYNEQFF,TGTGCCTTAATAGCGGGAGGCCGTTCCTACAATGAGCAGTTCTTC
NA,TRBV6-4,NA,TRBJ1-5,CASRRDSNSNQPQHF,TGTGCCAGCAGGAGGGACTCAAATAGCAATCAGCCCCAGCATTTT
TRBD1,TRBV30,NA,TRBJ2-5,CAWRGTGGMAQYF,TGTGCCTGGAGGGGGACAGGCGGGATGGCCCAGTACTTC
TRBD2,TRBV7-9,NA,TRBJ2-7,CASSLAPSTSGGYEQYF,TGTGCCAGCAGCTTAGCCCCCTCGACTAGCGGGGGTTACGAGCAGTACTTC
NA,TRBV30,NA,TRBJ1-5,CAWRRGSRQNQPQHF,TGTGCCTGGAGGCGGGGCAGCCGACAAAATCAGCCCCAGCATTTT
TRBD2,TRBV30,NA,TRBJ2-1,CAWSGGTSSYNEQFF,TGTGCCTGGAGTGGTGGGACTAGCTCCTACAATGAGCAGTTCTTC
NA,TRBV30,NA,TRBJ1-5,CAWSKGSNQPQHF,TGTGCCTGGAGTAAAGGGAGCAATCAGCCCCAGCATTTT
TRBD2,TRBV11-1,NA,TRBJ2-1,CASSLGEGVAYNEQFF,TGTGCCAGCAGCTTAGGGGAGGGCGTGGCCTACAATGAGCAGTTCTTC
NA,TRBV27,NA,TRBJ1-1,CASSQFQGSFLLNTEAFF,TGTGCCAGCAGTCAATTTCAGGGTTCCTTTCTACTGAACACTGAAGCTTTCTTT
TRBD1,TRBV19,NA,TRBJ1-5,CASRDRGNPYSNQPQHF,TGTGCCAGTCGCGACAGGGGCAATCCCTATAGCAATCAGCCCCAGCATTTT
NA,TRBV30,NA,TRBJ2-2,CAWSVGGTGELFF,TGTGCCTGGAGTGTCGGGGGTACCGGGGAGCTGTTTTTT
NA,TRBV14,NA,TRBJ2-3,CASSHLLNTDTQYF,TGTGCCAGCAGCCACCTACTCAACACAGATACGCAGTATTTT
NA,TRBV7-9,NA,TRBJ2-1,CASSLIGTASYNEQFF,TGTGCCAGCAGCTTAATTGGGACTGCATCCTACAATGAGCAGTTCTTC
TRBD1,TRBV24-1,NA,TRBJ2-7,CATAPGGNSYEQYF,TGTGCCACCGCCCCAGGGGGAAACTCCTACGAGCAGTACTTC
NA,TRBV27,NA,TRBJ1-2,CASSLLSQGSNYGYTF,TGTGCCAGCAGTTTATTGTCCCAGGGATCCAACTATGGCTACACCTTC
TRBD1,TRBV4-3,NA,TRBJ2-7,CASSQDVGQGVYEQYF,TGCGCCAGCAGCCAAGACGTAGGACAGGGAGTCTACGAGCAGTACTTC
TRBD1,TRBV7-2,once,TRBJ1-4,CASSLEGQGGEKLFF,TGTGCCAGCAGCTTAGAGGGACAGGGGGGTGAAAAACTGTTTTTT
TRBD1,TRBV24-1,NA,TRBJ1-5,CATGSRDRGNQPQHF,TGTGCCACAGGGTCCCGGGACAGGGGCAATCAGCCCCAGCATTTT
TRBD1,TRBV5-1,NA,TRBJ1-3,CASSLATGSGNTIYF,TGCGCCAGCAGCTTGGCGACAGGGTCCGGAAACACCATATATTTT
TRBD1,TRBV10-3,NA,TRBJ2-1,CAISSGQGNEQFF,TGTGCCATCAGTTCGGGACAGGGCAATGAGCAGTTCTTC
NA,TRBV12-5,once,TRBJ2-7,CASAPSARSYEQYF,TGTGCTAGTGCCCCCTCTGCCAGGTCCTACGAGCAGTACTTC
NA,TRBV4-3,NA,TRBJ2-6,CASSQEPGISSGANVLTF,TGCGCCAGCAGCCAAGAGCCAGGGATAAGCTCTGGGGCCAACGTCCTGACTTTC
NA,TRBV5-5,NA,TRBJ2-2,CASSYRAPNTGELFF,TGTGCCAGCAGCTACAGGGCTCCTAACACCGGGGAGCTGTTTTTT
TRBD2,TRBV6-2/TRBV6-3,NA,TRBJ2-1,CASSQLAREQFF,TGTGCCAGCAGTCAACTAGCGCGGGAGCAGTTCTTC
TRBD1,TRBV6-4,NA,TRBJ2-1,CASSEGDREYNEQFF,TGTGCCAGCAGTGAGGGGGACAGGGAATACAATGAGCAGTTCTTC
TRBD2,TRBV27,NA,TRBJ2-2,CASSLTGTSGRAPGELFF,TGTGCCAGCAGTTTAACCGGGACTAGCGGGAGGGCCCCCGGGGAGCTGTTTTTT
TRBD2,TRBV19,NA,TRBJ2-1,CASSINSGSYEQFF,TGTGCCAGTAGTATTAACAGCGGGAGCTATGAGCAGTTCTTC
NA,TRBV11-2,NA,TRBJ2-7,CASSSLASEQYF,TGTGCCAGCAGCTCACTAGCATCCGAGCAGTACTTC
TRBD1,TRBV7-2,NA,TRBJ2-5,CASSSDRGIETQYF,TGTGCCAGCAGCTCGGACAGGGGGATTGAGACCCAGTACTTC
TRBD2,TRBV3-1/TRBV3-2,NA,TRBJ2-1,CASSPQAGGYNEQFF,TGTGCCAGCAGCCCCCAGGCGGGAGGGTACAATGAGCAGTTCTTC
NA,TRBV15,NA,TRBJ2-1,CATRPDSYYNEQFF,TGTGCCACCAGACCAGACAGCTACTACAATGAGCAGTTCTTC
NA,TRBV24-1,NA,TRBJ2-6,CATSDLVVSGANVLTF,TGTGCCACCAGTGATTTAGTTGTCTCTGGGGCCAACGTCCTGACTTTC
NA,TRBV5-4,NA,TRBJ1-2,CASSLLGGNYGYTF,TGTGCCAGCAGCTTGCTGGGAGGGAACTATGGCTACACCTTC
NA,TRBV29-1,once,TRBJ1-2,CSVERGDYGYTF,TGCAGCGTCGAAAGGGGTGACTATGGCTACACCTTC